The present entry profiles one T cell receptor beta chain with its context. The data originate from a study of control samples from healthy donors and cancer patients. Assay: immunoSEQ multiplex PCR; the TCRdb copy retains only in-frame clones and omits some. The sample comprises 20,000 to 25,000 clones, 85% of which are singletons, and more than 30% rests with the top ten. Trimming cost V 3 bases and J 6 bases, with 16 bases left between them. This CDR3 comprises 15 residues. Germline CDR1 and CDR2: SGHTA and FQGTGA. The source material was PBMCs. The TCR comes from a man aged 55 to 70 with head and neck cancer. The chain is built from TRBV7-3 and TRBJ2-3, with D hard to call. The CDR3: CASSLGGGFIDTQYF. In DNA, the CDR3 is TGTGCCAGCAGCTTGGGCGGCGGTTTCATCGATACGCAGTATTTT.